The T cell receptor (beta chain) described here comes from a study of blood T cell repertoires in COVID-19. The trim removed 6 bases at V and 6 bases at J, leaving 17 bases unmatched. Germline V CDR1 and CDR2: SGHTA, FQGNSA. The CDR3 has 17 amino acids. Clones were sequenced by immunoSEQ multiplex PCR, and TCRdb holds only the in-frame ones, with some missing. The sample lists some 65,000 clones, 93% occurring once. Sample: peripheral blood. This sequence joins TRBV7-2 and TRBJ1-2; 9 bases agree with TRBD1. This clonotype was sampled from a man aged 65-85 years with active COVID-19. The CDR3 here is CASRPSGTGSPLNGYTF. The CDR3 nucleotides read TGTGCCAGCAGACCATCCGGGACAGGGTCCCCACTAAATGGCTACACCTTC.